Listed below are T cell receptor beta chains from one sample, sequenced in a study of cytomegalovirus exposure and HLA in healthy donors. Repertoires were generated with immunoSEQ multiplex PCR, while TCRdb's copy carries only in-frame clones and drops some. Of 85,000 to 90,000 clones listed, roughly 84% are singletons. The specimen sequenced was PBMCs. The receptors originated from a man aged 25 to 40 in good health and CMV-seronegative. Both conserved end residues are part of each CDR3. A D gene is named only where the DNA matches it firmly. The size field is filled for only some rows; it gives once, few, many or a size class.

j_gene,len,v_gene,d_gene,abundance,CDR3nt,CDR3aa
TRBJ1-5,16,TRBV28,-,-,TGTGCCAGCAGTTTATTGGGAGGAAATAGCAATCAGCCCCAGCATTTT,CASSLLGGNSNQPQHF
TRBJ1-1,14,TRBV6-1,TRBD1,-,TGTGCCAGCAATCCCGGGACAGTGAACACTGAAGCTTTCTTT,CASNPGTVNTEAFF
TRBJ1-1,11,TRBV14,-,-,TGTGCCAGCAGCCAAACAGGTGAAGCTTTCTTT,CASSQTGEAFF
TRBJ2-3,15,TRBV7-3,-,-,TGTGCCAGCAGCTTACGAGGGACTCGCACAGATACGCAGTATTTT,CASSLRGTRTDTQYF
TRBJ1-2,13,TRBV5-6,-,-,TGTGCCAGCAGCTCCGGACAGCGACATGGCTACACCTTC,CASSSGQRHGYTF
TRBJ1-1,17,TRBV18,TRBD1,-,TGTGCCAGCTCACCTCGGGCCCGGGACAGTTGGAACACTGAAGCTTTCTTT,CASSPRARDSWNTEAFF
TRBJ2-7,13,TRBV30,TRBD1,-,TGTGCTTTTAAAGGACAGGGGGCTTACGAGCAGTACTTC,CAFKGQGAYEQYF
TRBJ1-1,14,TRBV6-1,-,-,TGTGCCAGCAGTGAAGTAACCTGGGACTTAGCGGCTTTCTTT,CASSEVTWDLAAFF
TRBJ2-7,14,TRBV2,TRBD1,-,TGTGCCAGCAGAACCGGGACAGGGCCCTACGAGCAGTACTTC,CASRTGTGPYEQYF
TRBJ1-5,14,TRBV6-5,-,-,TGTGCCAGCAGTCAACAGGGTGGGAATCAGCCCCAGCATTTT,CASSQQGGNQPQHF
TRBJ2-7,13,TRBV6-5,-,once,TGTGCCAGCAGTTACTCGACGGGGGTCGAGCAGTACTTC,CASSYSTGVEQYF
TRBJ1-2,13,TRBV7-9,-,-,TGTGCCAGCGGGCCAAGTCCGAGGGATGGCTACACCTTC,CASGPSPRDGYTF
TRBJ2-3,14,TRBV28,-,-,TGTGCCAGCACCCCCAGGGGGGGCACAGATACGCAGTATTTT,CASTPRGGTDTQYF
TRBJ1-2,14,TRBV5-6,TRBD1,-,TGTGCCAGCAGCTCCAGGGGGCCCCGAGAGGGCTACACCTTC,CASSSRGPREGYTF
TRBJ1-3,15,TRBV2,-,-,TGTGCCAGCAGTACAATACAGGGAGTCGGAAACACCATATATTTT,CASSTIQGVGNTIYF
TRBJ1-5,16,TRBV4-3,-,-,TGCGCCAGCAGCCAAGAGCCCTGGGGAGGCAATCAGCCCCAGCATTTT,CASSQEPWGGNQPQHF
TRBJ1-4,15,TRBV6-5,TRBD1,-,TGTGCCAGCAGTCCCCGACAGGGGGCTGAGGAAAAACTGTTTTTT,CASSPRQGAEEKLFF
TRBJ2-2,16,TRBV5-4,TRBD2,-,TGTGCCAGCAGCAGAGTAGCGGGGGGGGGCGGCGGGGAGCTGTTTTTT,CASSRVAGGGGGELFF
TRBJ1-1,14,TRBV5-1,-,-,TGCGCCAGCAGCTTGACAGGGCGGAACACTGAAGCTTTCTTT,CASSLTGRNTEAFF
TRBJ1-6,13,TRBV5-4,-,few,TGTGCCAGCAGCTTGGCAGAAAATTCACCCCTCCACTTT,CASSLAENSPLHF
TRBJ1-5,11,TRBV10-3,-,few,TGTGCCATCAGTGAAAACGGGCCCCAGCATTTT,CAISENGPQHF
TRBJ1-1,18,TRBV4-1,TRBD1,few,TGCGCCAGCAGCCAAGATCGGGGGACAGGGGCAGTGAACACTGAAGCTTTCTTT,CASSQDRGTGAVNTEAFF
TRBJ1-2,13,TRBV5-5,-,-,TGTGCCAGCAGCTTGGGACAGGACTATGGCTACACCTTC,CASSLGQDYGYTF
TRBJ1-1,14,TRBV9,TRBD1,-,TGTGCCAGCAGCACAACAGGGGGCGTTGCTGAAGCTTTCTTT,CASSTTGGVAEAFF
TRBJ1-4,16,TRBV28,-,-,TGTGCCAGCAAGAAACAGCGTGGGACAAGTTATGAAAAACTGTTTTTT,CASKKQRGTSYEKLFF
TRBJ1-2,15,TRBV30,-,-,TGTGCCTGGAGTGTCCCAGTAGGGGGTGACTATGGCTACACCTTC,CAWSVPVGGDYGYTF
TRBJ2-7,15,TRBV9,-,-,TGTGCCAGCAGCGTAGGCTCTAGCGAAGACTACGAGCAGTACTTC,CASSVGSSEDYEQYF
TRBJ2-7,13,TRBV6-1,-,few,TGTGCCAGCAGTGTATGGCAGGGGAACGAGCAGTACTTC,CASSVWQGNEQYF
TRBJ1-2,12,TRBV19,TRBD1,-,TGTGCCGGCTTCAGGGGGCCAGATGGCTACACCTTC,CAGFRGPDGYTF
TRBJ1-5,15,TRBV7-2,-,-,TGTGCCAGCAGCTTAGGGCGGCGGAACAATCAGCCCCAGCATTTT,CASSLGRRNNQPQHF
TRBJ1-5,15,TRBV4-2,TRBD1,-,TGTGCCAGCAGCCAAGGGACAGGCGATAATCAGCCCCAGCATTTT,CASSQGTGDNQPQHF
TRBJ1-6,13,TRBV6-1,TRBD1,-,TGTGCCAGCAGGGGACAGGGGAATTCACCCCTCCACTTT,CASRGQGNSPLHF